Listed below are T cell receptor beta chains from one sample, sequenced in a study of cytomegalovirus exposure and HLA in healthy donors. Repertoires were generated with immunoSEQ multiplex PCR, while TCRdb's copy carries only in-frame clones and drops some. Among fewer than 250,000 clones listed, roughly 75% were seen once. Sequencing was carried out using PBMCs. All receptors derive from a young man in good health and CMV-seropositive. Both conserved end residues are part of each CDR3.

J,V,CDR3
TRBJ2-7,TRBV14,CASSQVGDYPYEQYF
TRBJ2-1,TRBV9,CASSALRDEQFF
TRBJ2-3,TRBV4-1,CASSQDGAGGGTDTQYF
TRBJ2-1,TRBV27,CASKLYNEQFF
TRBJ2-6,TRBV7-2,CASSLTSGAGANVLTF
TRBJ2-2,TRBV6-6,CASSYSRGASTGELFF
TRBJ2-7,TRBV7-2,CASSLEGPSYEQYF
TRBJ1-1,TRBV9,CASSVTGKTEAFF
TRBJ1-4,TRBV7-8,CASSLAGSTNEKLFF
TRBJ2-5,TRBV27,CASSLRGAQETQYF
TRBJ1-2,TRBV15,CATSADRGTNYGYTF
TRBJ2-3,TRBV4-2,CASSQELAGNTDTQYF
TRBJ1-1,TRBV29-1,CSSLSRTGSRTEAFF
TRBJ1-1,TRBV29-1,CSVVGRGGTEAFF
TRBJ1-5,TRBV30,CAWSVSNLLPQHF
TRBJ1-1,TRBV12-5,CASGFSGAMNTEAFF
TRBJ1-2,TRBV14,CASSQVGRTNGYTF
TRBJ2-5,TRBV5-1,CASQTGQGSQETQYF
TRBJ2-1,TRBV27,CASSWGSGGARNEQFF
TRBJ2-3,TRBV27,CASSFSYGTDTQYF
TRBJ1-5,TRBV2,CASSGTGGPLGNQPQHF
TRBJ1-3,TRBV5-1,CASSPRQSGNTIYF
TRBJ2-7,TRBV19,CASSIGGSGSSYEQYF
TRBJ2-2,TRBV5-4,CASSLGTSYSGELFF